Below are 26 T cell receptor beta chains sequenced from a single sample in a study of blood T cell repertoires in COVID-19. The repertoire was sequenced with immunoSEQ multiplex PCR; TCRdb's copy has only in-frame clones and lacks some. This sample carries 25,000 to 30,000 clones, 85% to 95% of them seen once, and the ten largest clones take approximately 0.84%. Sequencing input: peripheral blood. These receptor sequences come from a woman in her 70s with COVID-19, enrolled during active disease.

The chain recombines TRBV28 with TRBJ1-4; D may be TRBD1 (5 bases). Germline V gene data show CDR1 as MDHEN and CDR2 as SYDVKM. V lost 5 bases, J lost 8 bases, and 15 bases lay in between. The CDR3 covers 14 residues. This CDR3 is CASSPPGDEEKLFF. CDR3 nucleotide sequence: TGTGCCAGCAGTCCGCCGGGGGATGAAGAAAAACTGTTTTTT.

The chain uses TRBV28 and TRBJ1-2; the match to TRBD1 covers 8 bases. The CDR3 runs to 13 residues. Germline lookup yields CDR1 MDHEN and CDR2 SYDVKM. V was pared by 6 bases and J by 7 bases, with 7 bases of the junction left unmatched. CDR3 residues: CASRMTGVGGYTF. CDR3 nucleotides: TGTGCCAGCAGGATGACAGGGGTGGGTGGCTACACCTTC.

The chain joins TRBV19 to TRBJ1-1; D may be TRBD1 (5 bases). Between the trimmed V and J ends, which lost 8 bases and 0 bases, there was a span of 13 bases. Germline CDR1 reads LNHDA; CDR2 reads SQIVND (reference sequence). This CDR3 has 14 amino acids. CDR3 protein: CASSILGVNTEAFF. CDR3 coding DNA: TGTGCCAGTTCGATCCTAGGGGTGAACACTGAAGCTTTCTTT.

The V and J genes are TRBV7-2 and TRBJ1-1; a weak D match, TRBD1 (6 bases). Germline V CDR1 and CDR2: SGHTA, FQGNSA. V dropped 7 bases and J dropped 0 bases, with 9 bases sitting between them. This CDR3 is 13 amino acids long. The chain's CDR3 is CASITGMNTEAFF. In DNA form, the CDR3 reads TGTGCCAGCATAACAGGGATGAACACTGAAGCTTTCTTT.

The chain has TRBV18 and TRBJ2-1; tentatively, D is TRBD1 (6 bases). CDR3 length: 17 amino acids. The V end lost 3 bases, the J end lost 6 bases, and 21 bases lay between the germline ends. Germline assignment: CDR1 KGHSH and CDR2 LQKENI. The CDR3 DNA follows: TGTGCCAGCTCACCGCGTAGTTTTCCCAGAGGGGGCAATGAGCAGTTCTTC. It is translated as CASSPRSFPRGGNEQFF. Drawing the rest from reference TRBV18 and TRBJ2-1, the complete variable domain is NAGVMQNPRHLVRRRGQEARLRCSPMKGHSHVYWYRQLPEEGLKFMVYLQKENIIDESGMPKERFSAEFPKEGPSILRIQQVVRGDSAAYFCASSPRSFPRGGNEQFFGPGTRLTVL.

This clone has just a few counts. The chain combines TRBV2 with TRBJ2-1, with D perhaps TRBD2 (6 bases). V shed 7 bases and J shed 0 bases, with 19 bases lying between them. The germline gives CDR1 SNHLY, CDR2 FYNNEI. This CDR3 comprises 17 residues. CDR3 nucleotides: TGTGCCAGCATCAATTCCTCGGGAGTTGACTCCTACAATGAGCAGTTCTTC. This gives the protein CASINSSGVDSYNEQFF.

The chain is built from TRBV7-9 and TRBJ2-2; 15 bases align to TRBD2. From germline, CDR1 is SEHNR and CDR2 FQNEAQ (reference sequence). The CDR3 has 19 residues. V shed 3 bases, J shed 3 bases, and the junction held 8 bases outside the gene matches. The CDR3, as DNA: TGTGCCAGCAGCTTTTCCGGGACTAGCGGGAGGTCGGACACCGGGGAGCTGTTTTTT. This gives the protein CASSFSGTSGRSDTGELFF.

This sequence joins TRBV11-3 and TRBJ2-1; a possible D gene is TRBD1 (6 bases). The CDR3 is 13 residues long. The V end lost 2 bases, the J end lost 7 bases, and 9 bases lay between the germline ends. Germline loops: CDR1 SGHNT, CDR2 YENEEA. CDR3 sequence: CASSLNRANEQFF. In nucleotides, the CDR3 is TGTGCCAGCAGCTTAAACAGGGCGAATGAGCAGTTCTTC.

V is TRBV29-1 and J is TRBJ1-3; a weak D match, TRBD1 (5 bases). The germline V gene has CDR1 SQVTM and CDR2 ANQGSEA. The CDR3 length is 13 residues. V was clipped by 5 bases and J by 2 bases, with 10 bases between them. CDR3 residues: CSVFVRAGNTIYF. The CDR3 coding sequence is TGCAGCGTTTTTGTCAGGGCTGGAAACACCATATATTTT.

This clone was observed once. The gene calls are TRBV16 and TRBJ2-2; 12 positions match TRBD2. Losses at the gene ends were 4 bases for V and 5 bases for J; bases not matched to a gene: 5. CDR1 is KGHSY and CDR2 is FQNENV in the germline V gene. The CDR3 has 16 residues. The CDR3 bases are TGTGCCAGCAGCCGAACTAGCGGGGGGACGACCGGGGAGCTGTTTTTT. Protein sequence: CASSRTSGGTTGELFF.

This clone was seen a single time. The chain combines TRBV19 with TRBJ2-1; 7 positions agree with TRBD1. The J segment lost 6 bases and the V segment lost 2 bases, leaving 4 bases of the junction unmatched. This CDR3 spans 14 amino acids. Per the germline V gene, CDR1 is LNHDA and CDR2 is SQIVND (reference sequence). CDR3 sequence: CASSIQGDVNEQFF. As DNA, the CDR3 is TGTGCCAGTAGTATACAGGGGGATGTCAATGAGCAGTTCTTC. The whole variable domain, filled in from reference TRBV19 and TRBJ2-1, reads DGGITQSPKYLFRKEGQNVTLSCEQNLNHDAMYWYRQDPGQGLRLIYYSQIVNDFQKGDIAEGYSVSREKKESFPLTVTSAQKNPTAFYLCASSIQGDVNEQFFGPGTRLTVL.

J is TRBJ1-2 and V is TRBV2; D is ambiguous. V dropped 4 bases and J dropped 4 bases, with 16 bases sitting between them. The CDR3 covers 15 residues. Germline loops: CDR1 SNHLY, CDR2 FYNNEI. CDR3 coding DNA: TGTGCCAGCAGTGTAGTAGAGGGTTTCGTCTATGGCTACACCTTC. Protein product: CASSVVEGFVYGYTF.

The V call is TRBV7-9, the J call TRBJ1-2, with no clear D. Germline CDR1 is SEHNR and CDR2 is FQNEAQ (reference sequence). The V end lost 3 bases, the J end lost 2 bases, and 7 bases lay between the germline ends. The CDR3 loop spans 13 amino acids. Written as DNA, the CDR3 is TGTGCCAGCAGCTTCGGGGAGAACTATGGCTACACCTTC. This translates into CASSFGENYGYTF.

V and J are TRBV7-9 and TRBJ2-7, with TRBD2 identical over 11 bases. Trimming removed 5 bases from V and 6 bases from J; junction bases left unmatched: 9. There are 15 residues in the CDR3. CDR1 is SEHNR and CDR2 is FQNEAQ in the germline V gene (reference sequence). This CDR3 reads CASSPILAGVGEQYF. CDR3 in DNA: TGTGCCAGCAGCCCCATACTAGCGGGAGTTGGCGAGCAGTACTTC.

The V and J genes are TRBV4-3 and TRBJ1-2; D gene uncertain. Per germline, CDR1 LGHNA and CDR2 YSLEER. This CDR3 is built from 15 residues. V was clipped by 4 bases and J by 1 base, with 13 bases between them. The CDR3 loop is CASSPAYGSNYGYTF. In DNA form, the CDR3 reads TGCGCCAGCAGCCCCGCCTACGGGAGTAACTATGGCTACACCTTC.

The genes are TRBV4-2 and TRBJ2-7; the D is unclear. Germline lookup yields CDR1 LGHNA and CDR2 YNFKEQ. V gave up 2 bases and J gave up 3 bases, with 11 bases separating them. This CDR3 spans 14 amino acids. As DNA, the CDR3 is TGTGCCAGCAGCCAACCCGAAGCCGGCTACGAGCAGTACTTC. The encoded protein is CASSQPEAGYEQYF.

The V call is TRBV7-2, the J call TRBJ1-1; D is unclear. The CDR3 runs to 13 residues. In germline, CDR1 is SGHTA, CDR2 FQGNSA. Deletions cut 2 bases from V and 2 bases from J, with 6 bases between. This CDR3 reads CASSLNKNTEAFF. The CDR3 DNA is TGTGCCAGCAGCTTAAACAAAAACACTGAAGCTTTCTTT.

The chain carries TRBV4-1 and TRBJ1-3, with D perhaps TRBD1 (6 bases). Trimming left V 2 bases short and J 9 bases short, with 17 bases between. The CDR3 spans 15 residues. CDR1 and CDR2 from the germline V gene are MGHRA and YSYEKL. As DNA, the CDR3 is TGCGCCAGCAGCCAAACTCCGGGGGGCCGGACCACCATATATTTT. Translated, it gives CASSQTPGGRTTIYF.

This chain connects TRBV30 to TRBJ1-5, with D possibly TRBD1 on 6 matching bases. Germline CDR1 is GTSNPN and CDR2 is SVGIG (reference sequence). The CDR3 consists of 13 residues. Between the trimmed V and J ends, which lost 5 bases and 5 bases, there was a span of 13 bases. The CDR3 region has the DNA TGTGCCTGGGCCTTCGACAGGTATCAGCCCCAGCATTTT. This encodes CAWAFDRYQPQHF.

The V and J genes are TRBV29-1 and TRBJ2-7; 8 nucleotides agree with TRBD1. CDR1 and CDR2 from the germline V gene are SQVTM and ANQGSEA. Trimming at V came to 7 bases and at J to 1 base, leaving 6 bases not matched to a gene. The CDR3 runs to 13 residues. The CDR3 is CSGRDRWSYEQYF. The CDR3 DNA is TGCAGCGGCAGGGACAGGTGGTCCTACGAGCAGTACTTC.

V usage is TRBV10-3 and J usage is TRBJ2-7; 8 positions agree with TRBD2. V dropped 8 bases and J dropped 2; count of bases not matched to a gene: 11. This CDR3 has 15 residues. The V gene's germline CDR1 is ENHRY and CDR2 SYGVKD. The CDR3 DNA reads as TGTGCCATCGATCGGGAGGGGTTGAGCCCCTACGAGCAGTACTTC. Its protein product is CAIDREGLSPYEQYF.

This clone was found once. The chain carries TRBV27 and TRBJ2-7; 9 nucleotides line up with TRBD2. Germline-derived CDR1 and CDR2 are MNHEY and SMNVEV (reference sequence). V lost 7 bases and J lost 2; bases outside the gene matches: 3. The length of the CDR3 is 13 residues. This chain's CDR3 is CASKTSGTYEQYF. The CDR3 nucleotides read TGTGCCAGCAAGACTAGCGGTACCTACGAGCAGTACTTC.

The gene calls are TRBV6-5 and TRBJ2-7; D unclear. V dropped 1 base and J dropped 1 base, with 14 bases sitting between them. CDR3 length equals 16 residues. Per the germline V gene, CDR1 is MNHEY and CDR2 is SVGAGI. The CDR3 nucleotides are TGTGCCAGCAGTTACTGGTCCCGAAGCCCTTCCTACGAGCAGTACTTC. It encodes CASSYWSRSPSYEQYF.

The CDR3: CASSSGTSGRDEQFF. For the CDR3, the DNA is TGCGCCAGCAGCTCGGGGACTAGCGGGAGAGATGAGCAGTTCTTC. The chain joins TRBV5-1 to TRBJ2-1; 14 nucleotides align to TRBD2. Looked up from germline, CDR1 is SGHRS and CDR2 is YFSETQ. V was pared by 3 bases and J by 8 bases, with 4 bases of the junction left unmatched. This CDR3 is built from 15 residues.

The rearrangement joins TRBV19 to TRBJ2-7, with 12 bases aligning to TRBD2. V trimming: 3 bases; J trimming: 4 bases; junction bases outside the gene matches: 7. Germline V CDR1 and CDR2: LNHDA, SQIVND (reference sequence). This CDR3 spans 16 amino acids. The CDR3 protein is CASSIATSGRGYEQYF. CDR3 DNA: TGTGCCAGTAGTATCGCGACTAGCGGGAGAGGTTACGAGCAGTACTTC.

The chain carries TRBV28 and TRBJ2-3, with D uncertain. The V end lost 6 bases, the J end lost 0 bases, and 13 bases lay between the germline ends. The CDR3 is made up of 15 amino acids. Germline V gene lookup returns CDR1 MDHEN and CDR2 SYDVKM. CDR3 DNA sequence: TGTGCCAGCAGGCGGCCGACCGGGAGCACAGATACGCAGTATTTT. Its protein product is CASRRPTGSTDTQYF.